What follows describes a single T cell receptor beta chain. Its antigen is unknown. The CDR3 regions of TCR beta were amplified from RNA transcripts. Using the HTBI primer set, a first-round RT-PCR was run on the TCR CDR3. TCRdb reanalysed the multiplex PCR reads using MiXCR and keeps one entry per CDR3 protein. The sample contains over 700,000 distinct CDR3 sequences, 35% of which appear only once. Any patient presenting with uncontrolled infection, other autoimmune disease, pregnancy or lactation was left out. This specimen belongs to a study of T cells in Graves' hyperthyroidism and ophthalmopathy. For the study at large: Staff took peripheral blood when the initial diagnosis was made, before any treatment began.

Study-wide points: Ophthalmopathy could be told apart from stable hyperthyroidism with a 13 V-J model.

This TCR was sampled from a middle-aged woman with Graves' hyperthyroidism. Sample: blood.

CDR3: CASSRTTGSGYTF. CDR3 sequence (DNA): TGTGCCAGCAGTCGAACGACAGGTAGTGGCTACACCTTC. V is TRBV2 and J is TRBJ1-2, with a possible D match to TRBD1 (6 bases). Germline V gene lookup returns CDR1 SNHLY and CDR2 FYNNEI. The ends were cut back, 5 bases at V and 7 bases at J, with 14 bases in the middle. This CDR3 is built from 13 residues. The whole variable domain, remainder taken from reference TRBV2 and TRBJ1-2, is EPEVTQTPSHQVTQMGQEVILRCVPISNHLYFYWYRQILGQKVEFLVSFYNNEISEKSEIFDDQFSVERPDGSNFTLKIRSTKLEDSAMYFCASSRTTGSGYTFGSGTRLTVV.